This note documents a single TCR beta chain sequence. This entry is derived from a study of blood T cell repertoires in COVID-19. Followed longitudinally, the Seattle patients had been enrolled during active infection. V was clipped by 3 bases and J by 5 bases, with 13 bases between them. The CDR3 contains 14 residues. Per the germline V gene, CDR1 is MDHEN and CDR2 is SYDVKM. As originally analysed: Amplifying reference gene primers gave estimates of nucleated cell counts. Data came from immunoSEQ multiplex PCR; TCRdb stores just in-frame clones and leaves some out. V and J calls and clone size are given by that table; D and trimming were obtained from the DNA. The sample includes roughly 380,000 clones, about 92% seen only once; the top ten take 3% to 4.5%.

The TCR sequence derives from a woman aged 55-69 years with COVID-19, enrolled during active disease. The sequenced sample consisted of peripheral blood. The chain couples TRBV28 to TRBJ1-1; unclear D gene. CDR3 coding DNA: TGTGCCAGCAGTTTCATCCGGGGAAAAACTGAAGCTTTCTTT. It translates to CASSFIRGKTEAFF.